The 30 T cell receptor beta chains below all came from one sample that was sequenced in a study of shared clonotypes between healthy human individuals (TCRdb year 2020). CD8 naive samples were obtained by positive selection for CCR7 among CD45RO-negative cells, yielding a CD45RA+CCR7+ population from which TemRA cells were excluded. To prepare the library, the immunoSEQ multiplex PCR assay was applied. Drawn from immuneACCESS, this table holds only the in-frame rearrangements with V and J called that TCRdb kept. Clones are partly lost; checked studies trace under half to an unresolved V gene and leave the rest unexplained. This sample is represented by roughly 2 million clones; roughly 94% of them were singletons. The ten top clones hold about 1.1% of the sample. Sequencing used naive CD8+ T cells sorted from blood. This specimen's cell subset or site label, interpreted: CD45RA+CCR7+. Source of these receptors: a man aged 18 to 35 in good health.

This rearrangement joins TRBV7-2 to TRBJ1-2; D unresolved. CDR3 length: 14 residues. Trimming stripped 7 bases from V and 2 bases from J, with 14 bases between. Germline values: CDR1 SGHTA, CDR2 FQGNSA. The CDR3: CASTPPDKNYGYTF. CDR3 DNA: TGTGCCAGCACCCCCCCCGACAAGAACTATGGCTACACCTTC.

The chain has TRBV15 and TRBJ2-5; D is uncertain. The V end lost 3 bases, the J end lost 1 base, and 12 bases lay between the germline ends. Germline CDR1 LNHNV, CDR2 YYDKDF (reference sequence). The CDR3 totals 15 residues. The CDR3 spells CATSRITESQETQYF. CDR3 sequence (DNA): TGTGCCACCAGCAGGATAACAGAATCCCAAGAGACCCAGTACTTC. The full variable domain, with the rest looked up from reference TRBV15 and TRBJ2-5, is DAMVIQNPRYQVTQFGKPVTLSCSQTLNHNVMYWYQQKSSQAPKLLFHYYDKDFNNEADTPDNFQSRRPNTSFCFLDIRSPGLGDTAMYLCATSRITESQETQYFGPGTRLLVL.

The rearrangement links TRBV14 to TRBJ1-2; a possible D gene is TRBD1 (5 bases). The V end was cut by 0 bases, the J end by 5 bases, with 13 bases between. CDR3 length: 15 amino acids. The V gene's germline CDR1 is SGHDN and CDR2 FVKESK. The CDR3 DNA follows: TGTGCCAGCAGCCAAGATCAGTGGGGCTGGTATGGCTACACCTTC. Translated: CASSQDQWGWYGYTF.

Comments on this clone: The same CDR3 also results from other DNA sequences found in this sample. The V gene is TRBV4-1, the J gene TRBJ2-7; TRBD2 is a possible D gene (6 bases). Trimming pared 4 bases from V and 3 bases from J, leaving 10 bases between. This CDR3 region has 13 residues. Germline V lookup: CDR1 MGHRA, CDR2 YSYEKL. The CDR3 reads CASSPGRGYEQYF. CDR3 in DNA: TGCGCCAGCAGCCCAGGGCGGGGCTACGAGCAGTACTTC.

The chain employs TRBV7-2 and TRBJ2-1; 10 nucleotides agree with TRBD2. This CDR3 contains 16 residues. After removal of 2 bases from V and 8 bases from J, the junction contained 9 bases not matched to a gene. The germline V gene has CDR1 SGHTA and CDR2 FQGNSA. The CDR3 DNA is TGTGCCAGCAGCTTAAAGATACTAGCGGGGAAAGATGAGCAGTTCTTC. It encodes CASSLKILAGKDEQFF.

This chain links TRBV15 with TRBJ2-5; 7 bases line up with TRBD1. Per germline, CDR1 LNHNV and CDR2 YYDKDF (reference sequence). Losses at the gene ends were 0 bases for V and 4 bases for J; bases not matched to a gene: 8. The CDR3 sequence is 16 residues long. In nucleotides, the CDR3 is TGTGCCACCAGCAGAGATAGACAGGGTTTGGTAGAGACCCAGTACTTC. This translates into CATSRDRQGLVETQYF.

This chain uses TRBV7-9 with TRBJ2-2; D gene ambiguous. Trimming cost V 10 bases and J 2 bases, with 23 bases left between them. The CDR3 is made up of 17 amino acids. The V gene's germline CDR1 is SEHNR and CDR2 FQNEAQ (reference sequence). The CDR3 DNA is TGTGCCATCAAACGGTACCGAGATAGGATAAACACCGGGGAGCTGTTTTTT. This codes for CAIKRYRDRINTGELFF.

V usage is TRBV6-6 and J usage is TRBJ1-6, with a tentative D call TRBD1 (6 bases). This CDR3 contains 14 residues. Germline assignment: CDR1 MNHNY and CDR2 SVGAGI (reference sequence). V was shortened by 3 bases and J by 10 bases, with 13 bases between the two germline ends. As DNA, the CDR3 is TGTGCCAGCAGTTATCTAGGGGGGAAATCACCCCTCCACTTT. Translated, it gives CASSYLGGKSPLHF.

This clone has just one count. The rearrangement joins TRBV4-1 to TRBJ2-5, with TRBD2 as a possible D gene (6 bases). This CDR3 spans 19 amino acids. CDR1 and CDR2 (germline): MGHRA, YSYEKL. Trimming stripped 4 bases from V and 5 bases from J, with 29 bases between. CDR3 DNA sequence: TGCGCCAGCAGCCGAGAGGGAGCCGGGACTCCCCCCGGAGGGGAGACCCAGTACTTC. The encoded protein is CASSREGAGTPPGGETQYF.

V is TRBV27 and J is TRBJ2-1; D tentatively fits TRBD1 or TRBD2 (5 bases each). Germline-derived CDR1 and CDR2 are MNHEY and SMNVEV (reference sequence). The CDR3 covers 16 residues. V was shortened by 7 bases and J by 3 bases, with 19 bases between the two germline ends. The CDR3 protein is CASTPTFGAHYNEQFF. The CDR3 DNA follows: TGTGCCAGCACTCCAACATTCGGGGCCCACTACAATGAGCAGTTCTTC.

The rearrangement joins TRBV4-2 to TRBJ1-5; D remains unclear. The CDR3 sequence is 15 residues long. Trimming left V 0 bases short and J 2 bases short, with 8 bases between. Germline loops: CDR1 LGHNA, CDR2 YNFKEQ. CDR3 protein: CASSQEWGGNQPQHF. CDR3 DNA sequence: TGTGCCAGCAGCCAAGAATGGGGTGGCAATCAGCCCCAGCATTTT.

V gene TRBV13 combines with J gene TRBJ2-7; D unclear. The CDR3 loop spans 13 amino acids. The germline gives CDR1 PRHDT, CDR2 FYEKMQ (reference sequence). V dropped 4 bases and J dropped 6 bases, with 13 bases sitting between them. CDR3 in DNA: TGTGCCAGCAGCTCGAAGACCTGGGGCGAGCAGTACTTC. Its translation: CASSSKTWGEQYF.

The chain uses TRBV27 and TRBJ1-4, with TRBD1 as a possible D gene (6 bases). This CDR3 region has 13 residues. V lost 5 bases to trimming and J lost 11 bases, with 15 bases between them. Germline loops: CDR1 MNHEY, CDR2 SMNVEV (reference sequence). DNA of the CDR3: TGTGCCAGCAGTCAAGACGGGGGCGGGAAACTGTTTTTT. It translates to CASSQDGGGKLFF.

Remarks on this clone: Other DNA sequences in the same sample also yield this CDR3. The CDR3 loop is CASSGTYEQYF. The CDR3 DNA follows: TGTGCCAGCAGCGGGACATACGAGCAGTACTTC. The V call is TRBV2, the J call TRBJ2-7; a weak D match, TRBD1 (6 bases). Between the trimmed V and J ends, which lost 6 bases and 4 bases, there was a span of 7 bases. CDR1 SNHLY and CDR2 FYNNEI come from the germline V gene. The CDR3 is made up of 11 amino acids.

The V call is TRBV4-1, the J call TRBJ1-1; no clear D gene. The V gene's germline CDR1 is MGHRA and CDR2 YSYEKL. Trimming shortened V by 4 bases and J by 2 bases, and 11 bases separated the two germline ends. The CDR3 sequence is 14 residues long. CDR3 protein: CASSPDTGNTEAFF. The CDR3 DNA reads TGCGCCAGCAGCCCCGACACGGGAAACACTGAAGCTTTCTTT.

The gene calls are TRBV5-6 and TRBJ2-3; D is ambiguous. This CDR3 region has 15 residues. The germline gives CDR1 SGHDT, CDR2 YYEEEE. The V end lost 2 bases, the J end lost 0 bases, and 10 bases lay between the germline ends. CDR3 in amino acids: CASSFRLLSTDTQYF. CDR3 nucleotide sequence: TGTGCCAGCAGCTTCAGGCTATTGAGCACAGATACGCAGTATTTT.

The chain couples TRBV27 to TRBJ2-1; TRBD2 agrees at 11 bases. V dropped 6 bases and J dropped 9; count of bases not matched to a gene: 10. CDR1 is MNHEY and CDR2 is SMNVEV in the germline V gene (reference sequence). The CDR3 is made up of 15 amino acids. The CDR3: CASRRLAGKLLEQFF. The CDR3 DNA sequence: TGTGCCAGCAGGCGACTAGCGGGGAAACTACTTGAGCAGTTCTTC.

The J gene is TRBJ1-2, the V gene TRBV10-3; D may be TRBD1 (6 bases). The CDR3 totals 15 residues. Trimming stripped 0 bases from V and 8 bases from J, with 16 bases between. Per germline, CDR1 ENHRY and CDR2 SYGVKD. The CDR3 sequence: CAISESIGGTHGYTF. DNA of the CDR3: TGTGCCATCAGTGAGTCGATAGGGGGGACGCACGGCTACACCTTC.

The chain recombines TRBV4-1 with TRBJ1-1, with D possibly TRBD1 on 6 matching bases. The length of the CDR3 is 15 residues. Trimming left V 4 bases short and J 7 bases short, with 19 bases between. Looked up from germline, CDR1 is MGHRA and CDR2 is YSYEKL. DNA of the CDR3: TGCGCCAGCAGCCCCTCTAACGGGGGGCTGGTTGAAGCTTTCTTT. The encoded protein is CASSPSNGGLVEAFF.

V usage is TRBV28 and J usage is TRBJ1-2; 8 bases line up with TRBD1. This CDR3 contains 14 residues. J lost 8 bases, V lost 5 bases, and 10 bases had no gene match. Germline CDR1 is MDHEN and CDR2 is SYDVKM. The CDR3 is CASSILQGGWGYTF. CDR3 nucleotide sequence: TGTGCCAGCAGTATACTACAGGGGGGCTGGGGCTACACCTTC.

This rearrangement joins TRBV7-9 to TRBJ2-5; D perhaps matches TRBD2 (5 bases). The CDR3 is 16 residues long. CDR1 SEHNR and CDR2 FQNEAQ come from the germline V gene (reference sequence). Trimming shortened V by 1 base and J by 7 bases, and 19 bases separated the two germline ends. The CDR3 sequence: CASSLDELGVFGTQYF. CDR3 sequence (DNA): TGTGCCAGCAGCTTAGATGAGCTCGGGGTCTTCGGGACCCAGTACTTC. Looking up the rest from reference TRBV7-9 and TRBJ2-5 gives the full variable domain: DTGVSQNPRHKITKRGQNVTFRCDPISEHNRLYWYRQTLGQGPEFLTYFQNEAQLEKSRLLSDRFSAERPKGSFSTLEIQRTEQGDSAMYLCASSLDELGVFGTQYFGPGTRLLVL.

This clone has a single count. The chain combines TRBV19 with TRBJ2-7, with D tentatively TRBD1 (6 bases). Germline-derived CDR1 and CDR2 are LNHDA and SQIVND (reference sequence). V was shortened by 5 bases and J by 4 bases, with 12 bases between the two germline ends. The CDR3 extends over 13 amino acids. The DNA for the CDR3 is TGTGCCAGTAGTCGCACAGGGATATACGAGCAGTACTTC. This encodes CASSRTGIYEQYF. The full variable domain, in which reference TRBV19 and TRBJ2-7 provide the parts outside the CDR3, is DGGITQSPKYLFRKEGQNVTLSCEQNLNHDAMYWYRQDPGQGLRLIYYSQIVNDFQKGDIAEGYSVSREKKESFPLTVTSAQKNPTAFYLCASSRTGIYEQYFGPGTRLTVT.

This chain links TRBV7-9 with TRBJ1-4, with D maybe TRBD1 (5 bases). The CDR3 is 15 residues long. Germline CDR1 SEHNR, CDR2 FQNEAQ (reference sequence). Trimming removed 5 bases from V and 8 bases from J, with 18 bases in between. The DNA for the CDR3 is TGTGCCAGCAGCGGTAGTGGGGCGTTGAGCGAAAAACTGTTTTTT. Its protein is CASSGSGALSEKLFF.

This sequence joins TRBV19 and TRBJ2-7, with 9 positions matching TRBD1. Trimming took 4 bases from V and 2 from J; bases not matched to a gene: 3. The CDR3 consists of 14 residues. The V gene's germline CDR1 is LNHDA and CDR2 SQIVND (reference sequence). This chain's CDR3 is CASSRGTGPYEQYF. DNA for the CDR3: TGTGCCAGTAGTAGGGGGACAGGGCCCTACGAGCAGTACTTC.

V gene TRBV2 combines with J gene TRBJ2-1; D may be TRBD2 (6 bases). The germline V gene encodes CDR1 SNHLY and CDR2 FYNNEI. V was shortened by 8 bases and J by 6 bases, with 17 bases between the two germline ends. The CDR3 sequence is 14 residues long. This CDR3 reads CASLRLGEGNEQFF. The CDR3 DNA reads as TGTGCCAGCCTTCGACTAGGAGAAGGCAATGAGCAGTTCTTC.

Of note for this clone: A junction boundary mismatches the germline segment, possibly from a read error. CDR3 loop: CASSLNEYQYRNF. For the CDR3, the DNA is TGTGCCAGCAGTTTAAACGAGTACCAGTATCGTAACTTC. This chain joins TRBV27 and TRBJ1-2, with unresolved D. The germline V gene has CDR1 MNHEY and CDR2 SMNVEV (reference sequence). The CDR3 runs to 13 residues.

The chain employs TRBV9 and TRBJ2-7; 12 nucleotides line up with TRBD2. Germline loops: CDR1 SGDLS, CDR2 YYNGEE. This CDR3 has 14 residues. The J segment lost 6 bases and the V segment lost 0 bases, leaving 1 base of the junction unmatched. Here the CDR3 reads CASSVGTSGVEQYF. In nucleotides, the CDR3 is TGTGCCAGCAGCGTAGGGACTAGCGGGGTCGAGCAGTACTTC.

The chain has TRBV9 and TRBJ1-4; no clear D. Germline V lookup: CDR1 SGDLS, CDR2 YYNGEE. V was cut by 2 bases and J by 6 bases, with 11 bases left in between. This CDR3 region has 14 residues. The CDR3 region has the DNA TGTGCCAGCAGCGTCCAGGCGATGGATGAAAAACTGTTTTTT. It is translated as CASSVQAMDEKLFF.

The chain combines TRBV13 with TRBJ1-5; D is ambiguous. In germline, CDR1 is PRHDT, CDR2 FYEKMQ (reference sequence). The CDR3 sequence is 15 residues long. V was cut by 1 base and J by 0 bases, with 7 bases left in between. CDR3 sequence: CASSLAGNSNQPQHF. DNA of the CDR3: TGTGCCAGCAGCTTAGCCGGAAATAGCAATCAGCCCCAGCATTTT.

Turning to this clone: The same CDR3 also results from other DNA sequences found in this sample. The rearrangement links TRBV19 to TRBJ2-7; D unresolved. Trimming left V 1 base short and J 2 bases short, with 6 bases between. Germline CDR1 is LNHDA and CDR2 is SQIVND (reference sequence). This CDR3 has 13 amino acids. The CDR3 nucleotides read TGTGCCAGTAGTATAGGAACAGCCTACGAGCAGTACTTC. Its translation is CASSIGTAYEQYF.